This T cell receptor beta chain was sequenced during a study of tumor-infiltrating lymphocytes in glioblastoma multiforme. Study-wide results and limits: The TCR and somatic mutation analysis included just one glioblastoma patient.

Turning to this clonotype: Antigen specificity is unknown.

Multiple V-beta primers and a C-beta primer amplified TCRB from RNA. TCRdb re-derived calls from the multiplex PCR reads in MiXCR, one entry per CDR3 protein. Of approximately 30,000 distinct CDR3 sequences detected, roughly two thirds appear once; the ten largest clones hold around a third. The receptor was derived from a male donor with glioblastoma. Specimen: brain tumor tissue.

The CDR3 DNA sequence: TGTGCCAGCAGTGAATCCGTGCGGGGGCCGGGACTAGTCTCGGATATTCAGTATTTT. Residues: CASSESVRGPGLVSDIQYF. The chain employs TRBV6-1 and TRBJ2-3, with TRBD2 identical over 8 bases. This CDR3 is built from 19 residues. Per the germline V gene, CDR1 is MNHNS and CDR2 is SASEGT. V shed 2 bases and J 12 bases; nucleotides not matched to a gene: 25.